This T cell receptor (beta chain) emerged from a study of cytomegalovirus exposure and HLA in healthy donors. Study-level points and caveats: In a later analysis, TCR beta V- and J-gene trimming showed a link to a missense DCLRE1C variant.

PCR primers comprised 60 Vbeta and 13 Jbeta primers. Using immunoSEQ multiplex PCR, the repertoire was profiled, and TCRdb retains in-frame clones only, with some absent. The sample includes about 220,000 clones, under 80% seen only once; the top ten take 1.5% to 2%. This clone has only a few counts. Its antigen is as yet unknown. Regarding donors, all were healthy bone marrow donors. The sequence came from a woman in her twenties or thirties in good health and CMV-seronegative. Sequencing used PBMCs.

CDR3 residues: CASSLEHQRGGLGQYF. DNA for the CDR3: TGTGCCAGCAGCTTAGAGCATCAGCGGGGGGGGTTAGGGCAGTACTTC. This sequence joins TRBV7-4 and TRBJ2-7; 10 bases are a match to TRBD2. The germline gives CDR1 SGHVT, CDR2 SQSDAQ. V was clipped by 1 base and J by 9 bases; unmatched bases: 12. The CDR3 extends over 16 amino acids.